The clone carrying this TCR beta chain came up many times. Patients selected for sequencing had displayed CD8+CD57+ cell expansion by flow cytometry. V dropped 4 bases and J dropped 2; count of bases not matched to a gene: 9. There are 16 residues in the CDR3. The germline V gene encodes CDR1 SGHKS and CDR2 YYEKEE (reference sequence). These data are taken from a study of CD8+CD57+ T cells in acquired aplastic anemia. The use of genomic DNA as template underpinned the TCR beta VDJ and CDR3 profiling. TCRdb fed the reads into MiXCR, producing one record per CDR3 protein. The table has some 180,000 distinct CDR3 sequences, roughly 63% seen once.

This receptor was obtained from a human donor with aplastic anemia. The sample was sorted CD4+, CD8+, or CD8+CD57+ T cells (not recorded which) from PBMCs. V and J are TRBV5-5 and TRBJ2-5; 9 bases are shared with TRBD1. CDR3 protein: CASSPGQGRVQETQYF. The CDR3 DNA is TGTGCCAGCAGCCCAGGACAGGGGCGAGTTCAAGAGACCCAGTACTTC.